The present entry profiles one T cell receptor (beta chain) with its context. It was with a sample-barcoded 5' primer and a J-beta primer mix that a second PCR of about 7 to 12 cycles was run. One entry per CDR3 protein results from TCRdb running MiXCR on the 5' RACE reads. The sample shows about 1,600,000 distinct CDR3 sequences, 42% of them seen only once. The source of the sample is a study of blood T cells in healthy people across ages. CDR1 and CDR2 (germline): MDHEN, SYDVKM. The V gene lost 6 bases and the J gene lost 3 bases, with 18 bases spanning the gap. The CDR3 is made up of 17 amino acids.

The clonotype comes from a woman under 30 in good health. The sequencing input was blood. The J gene is TRBJ1-6, the V gene TRBV28; maybe TRBD1 (6 bases). CDR3 bases: TGTGCCAGCAGCTCTGATGGGGGCCACGTCTATAATTCACCCCTCCACTTT. This codes for CASSSDGGHVYNSPLHF.